The 17 T cell receptor beta chains given below trace back to one sample, sequenced in a study of Ad26.COV2.S vaccination and SARS-CoV-2 variants. The data were produced by immunoSEQ multiplex PCR, yet TCRdb's version contains in-frame clones alone and is incomplete. This sample has approximately 420,000 clones, with around nine tenths found just once. Treatment: approximately 18 received Ad26.COV2.S at low or high dose, single or two shots; about 5 received placebo; per-sample allocation not given. Samples were taken on day 63 after the first vaccine or placebo injection. The source was peripheral blood, collected in a trial of Ad26.COV2.S vaccine versus placebo. The receptors stem from a person aged 18-60 years who received the Ad26.COV2.S COVID-19 vaccine or a placebo.

The rearrangement links TRBV7-8 to TRBJ1-2; D is unclear. V dropped 3 bases and J dropped 2 bases, with 7 bases sitting between them. Germline V CDR1 and CDR2: SGHVS, FQNEAQ. The CDR3 extends over 13 amino acids. The CDR3 DNA reads as TGTGCCAGCAGCTTTCCGGGGAACTATGGCTACACCTTC. Translated, it gives CASSFPGNYGYTF.

This chain connects TRBV6-1 to TRBJ1-3; a weak D match, TRBD1 (5 bases). The ends were cut back, 4 bases at V and 0 bases at J, with 13 bases in the middle. This CDR3 comprises 16 residues. CDR1 is MNHNS and CDR2 is SASEGT in the germline V gene. CDR3 coding DNA: TGTGCCAGCAGTGTAGACAGACTGAGCTCTGGAAACACCATATATTTT. Translating gives CASSVDRLSSGNTIYF.

V is TRBV6-2 or TRBV6-3 and J is TRBJ1-1, with 7 bases lining up with TRBD1. Trimming at V came to 5 bases and at J to 4 bases, leaving 13 bases not matched to a gene. The V gene's germline CDR1 is MNHEY and CDR2 SVGEGT. This CDR3 has 16 residues. Here the CDR3 DNA reads TGTGCCAGCAGTGCCTTGAAGACAGGGCATAGCACTGAAGCTTTCTTT. Its translation: CASSALKTGHSTEAFF.

The J gene is TRBJ1-1, the V gene TRBV30; D is unclear. V shed 8 bases and J shed 2 bases, with 9 bases lying between them. In germline, CDR1 is GTSNPN, CDR2 SVGIG (reference sequence). The CDR3 is made up of 11 amino acids. The CDR3 DNA is TGTGCCGGGAAGTTCAACACTGAAGCTTTCTTT. Translation gives CAGKFNTEAFF. Full variable domain (outside the CDR3, taken from reference TRBV30 and TRBJ1-1): SQTIHQWPATLVQPVGSPLSLECTVEGTSNPNLYWYRQAAGRGLQLLFYSVGIGQISSEVPQNLSASRPQDRQFILSSKKLLLSDSGFYLCAGKFNTEAFFGQGTRLTVV.

The gene calls are TRBV9 and TRBJ1-2, with D tentatively TRBD1 (5 bases). V was pared by 5 bases and J by 4 bases, with 12 bases between. The germline V gene encodes CDR1 SGDLS and CDR2 YYNGEE. CDR3 length: 13 residues. The CDR3 sequence: CASSDIGVYGYTF. The CDR3 DNA follows: TGTGCCAGCAGTGACATAGGGGTCTATGGCTACACCTTC.

The V and J genes are TRBV7-8 and TRBJ1-3, with unresolved D. This CDR3 comprises 15 residues. Looked up from germline, CDR1 is SGHVS and CDR2 is FQNEAQ. Between the trimmed V and J ends, which lost 1 base and 1 base, there was a span of 8 bases. CDR3 residues: CASSLGPGSGNTIYF. CDR3 nucleotide sequence: TGTGCCAGCAGCTTAGGCCCGGGTTCTGGAAACACCATATATTTT.

The chain uses TRBV27 and TRBJ1-6; D is ambiguous. The V end was cut by 4 bases, the J end by 7 bases, with 11 bases between. Germline CDR1 and CDR2: MNHEY and SMNVEV (reference sequence). This CDR3 is built from 14 residues. The CDR3 spells CASSWGSGNSPLHF. The CDR3 DNA reads TGTGCCAGCAGTTGGGGAAGTGGCAATTCACCCCTCCACTTT.

This chain links TRBV4-3 with TRBJ2-2, with D perhaps matching TRBD1 (5 bases). In germline, CDR1 is LGHNA, CDR2 YSLEER. The CDR3 is 16 amino acids. Deletions cut 0 bases from V and 9 bases from J, with 17 bases between. CDR3 sequence (DNA): TGCGCCAGCAGCCAAGATTCCCCCCAACAGGCCCGGGAGCTGTTTTTT. This sequence encodes CASSQDSPQQARELFF.

The chain couples TRBV6-2 or TRBV6-3 to TRBJ1-4, with TRBD1 identical over 9 bases. This CDR3 comprises 17 residues. The germline V gene has CDR1 MNHEY and CDR2 SVGEGT. The V segment lost 6 bases and the J segment 8 bases; nucleotides outside the gene matches: 16. Here the CDR3 reads CASSYGWGQGKEEKLFF. The CDR3 coding sequence is TGTGCCAGCAGCTATGGATGGGGACAGGGAAAAGAAGAAAAACTGTTTTTT.

The chain is built from TRBV7-9 and TRBJ2-7, with a weak D call TRBD1 (6 bases). Germline V CDR1 and CDR2: SEHNR, FQNEAQ (reference sequence). V gave up 5 bases and J gave up 6 bases, with 11 bases separating them. CDR3 size: 12 residues. This chain's CDR3 is CASSDRSTEQYF. The DNA for the CDR3 is TGTGCCAGCAGCGACAGGTCTACCGAGCAGTACTTC.

The chain couples TRBV13 to TRBJ1-1; D is possibly TRBD1 (5 bases). The CDR3 length is 12 residues. CDR1 and CDR2 from the germline V gene are PRHDT and FYEKMQ (reference sequence). V lost 5 bases, J lost 7 bases, and 11 bases lay in between. The CDR3 DNA reads TGTGCCAGCAGCACAGCGGGGGATGAAGCTTTCTTT. Its translation is CASSTAGDEAFF.

This rearrangement joins TRBV3-1 (or the pseudogene TRBV3-2) to TRBJ2-5; D perhaps matches TRBD2 (5 bases). Trimming cost V 2 bases and J 3 bases, with 7 bases left between them. The CDR3 is 13 amino acids. Germline CDR1 reads LGHDT; CDR2 reads YNNKEL (reference sequence). In DNA form, the CDR3 reads TGTGCCAGCAGCCAATGGGAGAAAGAGACCCAGTACTTC. Its protein product is CASSQWEKETQYF.

The chain links TRBV18 to TRBJ1-6; D gene ambiguous. The germline CDR1 and CDR2 sequences are KGHSH and LQKENI. The CDR3 loop spans 14 amino acids. Trimming removed 6 bases from V and 0 bases from J, with 6 bases in between. The CDR3 region has the DNA TGTGCCAGCTCGGGGAGCTCCTATAATTCACCCCTCCACTTT. Translated: CASSGSSYNSPLHF.

The V call is TRBV18, the J call TRBJ1-1, with D maybe TRBD1 (5 bases). Germline V CDR1 and CDR2: KGHSH, LQKENI. V was pared by 0 bases and J by 5 bases, with 10 bases between. CDR3 length: 14 residues. This chain's CDR3 is CASSPPGGLTEAFF. The CDR3 bases are TGTGCCAGCTCACCACCTGGGGGTTTGACTGAAGCTTTCTTT.

The genes are TRBV15 and TRBJ1-2, with 7 bases aligning to TRBD1. This CDR3 region has 14 residues. Germline values: CDR1 LNHNV, CDR2 YYDKDF (reference sequence). The V gene end was trimmed by 1 base and the J gene end by 2 bases; junction bases not matched to a gene: 1. The CDR3 spells CATSRATGNYGYTF. The CDR3 nucleotides are TGTGCCACCAGCAGAGCGACAGGGAACTATGGCTACACCTTC.

The chain employs TRBV27 and TRBJ2-7, with 8 positions matching TRBD1. Trimming removed 5 bases from V and 4 bases from J; junction bases left unmatched: 4. This CDR3 has 13 residues. From germline, CDR1 is MNHEY and CDR2 SMNVEV (reference sequence). CDR3 amino acids: CASSGQGAYEQYF. The CDR3 nucleotides read TGTGCCAGCAGTGGGCAGGGGGCTTACGAGCAGTACTTC.

This CDR3 is CASSQVSPDRGGETQYF. CDR3 nucleotide sequence: TGCGCCAGCAGCCAAGTAAGCCCGGACAGGGGGGGGGAGACCCAGTACTTC. V gene TRBV4-3 combines with J gene TRBJ2-5; 10 bases are a match to TRBD1. The CDR3 spans 17 residues. The junction had 10 bases not matched to a gene; V was cut back by 1 base and J by 5 bases. CDR1 is LGHNA, CDR2 YSLEER, per germline.